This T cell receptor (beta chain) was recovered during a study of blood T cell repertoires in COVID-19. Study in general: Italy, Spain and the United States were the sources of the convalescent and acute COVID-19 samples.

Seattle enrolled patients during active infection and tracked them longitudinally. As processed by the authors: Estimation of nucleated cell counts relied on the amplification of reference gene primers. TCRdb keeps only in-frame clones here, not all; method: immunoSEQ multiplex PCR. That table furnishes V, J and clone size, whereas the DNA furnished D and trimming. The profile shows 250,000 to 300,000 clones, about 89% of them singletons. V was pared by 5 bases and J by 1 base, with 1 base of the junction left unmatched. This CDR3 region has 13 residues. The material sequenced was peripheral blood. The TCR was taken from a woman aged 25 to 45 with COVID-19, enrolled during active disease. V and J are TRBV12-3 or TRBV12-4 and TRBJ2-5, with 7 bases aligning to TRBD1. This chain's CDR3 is CASSRDSQETQYF. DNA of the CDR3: TGTGCCAGCAGTCGGGACAGCCAAGAGACCCAGTACTTC.